The rows below give T cell receptor beta chains drawn from one sample of a study of T-cell reconstitution after alpha-beta-depleted transplantation in children. In TCRdb, the PCR reads were re-called with MiXCR into one record per CDR3 protein. The sample records some 490,000 distinct CDR3 sequences, around 13% being singletons. The sequencing used PBMCs from the stem cell graft donor, collected from the stem cell graft. The receptor source for this set is a human donor who donated a stem cell graft to a child with combined immunodeficiency. Both conserved end residues are part of each CDR3.

v_gene	j_gene	CDR3aa
TRBV9	TRBJ1-3	CASSIQGLSGNTIYF
TRBV24-1	TRBJ2-2	CATSDPGQGNTGELFF
TRBV24-1	TRBJ2-7	CATSDSREGLHEQYF
TRBV11-1	TRBJ2-1	CASSLQPTGGRLAGAYEQFF
TRBV12-3/TRBV12-4	TRBJ2-2	CATQGDTGELFF
TRBV27	TRBJ2-7	CASSLSSGRSSYEQYF
TRBV12-3/TRBV12-4	TRBJ1-3	CASSFGTGGGNTIYF
TRBV7-8	TRBJ1-2	CASSFITGGGYTF
TRBV10-3	TRBJ2-3	CAISPNRRGHADTQYF
TRBV28	TRBJ2-3	CASSFRLAGTPSTDTQYF
TRBV12-3/TRBV12-4	TRBJ2-1	CASSENPEQFF
TRBV4-2	TRBJ2-1	CASSQDRSSGGDNEQFF
TRBV9	TRBJ2-3	CASSVERSTDTQYF
TRBV20-1	TRBJ2-3	CSARDMRNGAHSGTQYF
TRBV5-1	TRBJ2-2	CASSLSSGDTGELFF
TRBV29-1	TRBJ2-3	CSVGLGTGGWGTDTQYF
TRBV7-6	TRBJ2-3	CASSLGQPSTDTQYF
TRBV25-1	TRBJ2-1	CASSVRGSSEQFF
TRBV9	TRBJ2-1	CASSVSGGGREQFF
TRBV3-1	TRBJ1-3	CASSQPDRASGNTIYF
TRBV4-2	TRBJ2-5	CASSQGRPYQETQYF
TRBV9	TRBJ2-7	CASSADPGVVHDEQYF
TRBV12-3/TRBV12-4	TRBJ2-1	CASSSSSWTERNEQFF
TRBV30	TRBJ2-7	CAWGTGRSYEQYF
TRBV15	TRBJ1-2	CATSRGRRLYGYTF
TRBV2	TRBJ2-1	CASSEDPNEQFF
TRBV11-3	TRBJ2-2	CASTWSGSVGELFF
TRBV19	TRBJ2-1	CASSIYGESSYNEQFF
TRBV12-3/TRBV12-4	TRBJ2-1	CASSLWRGGFSVNEQFF
TRBV7-9	TRBJ2-7	CASSPLRFGRGEEQYF
TRBV12-3/TRBV12-4	TRBJ2-7	CASSPVGGLSSYEQYF
TRBV20-1	TRBJ2-7	CALRRLGSYEQYF
TRBV12-3/TRBV12-4	TRBJ1-3	CASSHILSGNTIYF
TRBV12-3/TRBV12-4	TRBJ2-5	CASGQGGGTQYF
TRBV2	TRBJ2-7	CASSEDAGGLWEQYF
TRBV7-8	TRBJ2-5	CASSLEVQTQYF
TRBV19	TRBJ1-2	CASSRGTDYSPNYGYTF
TRBV11-2	TRBJ2-7	CASSGYDAGEQYF
TRBV12-3/TRBV12-4	TRBJ2-3	CASSPMDTDTQYF
TRBV27	TRBJ2-5	CASRLTGHGAQYF
TRBV20-1	TRBJ2-7	CSARDRGLLGPYEQYF
TRBV20-1	TRBJ2-5	CSARDWTGRLSNGETQYF
TRBV4-2	TRBJ2-1	CASTKREWASGAINEQFF
TRBV25-1	TRBJ2-3	CASSEYRTQYF
TRBV20-1	TRBJ1-2	CSARNPSDRSNYGYTF
TRBV29-1	TRBJ1-2	CSVERLLAPGYTF
TRBV12-3/TRBV12-4	TRBJ1-5	CASSLTALDNQPQHF
TRBV12-3/TRBV12-4	TRBJ1-1	CASSLKPPGQGPEAFF
TRBV12-3/TRBV12-4	TRBJ1-5	CASRGTSNQPQHF
TRBV5-1	TRBJ2-1	CASSQDGFPRFF
TRBV21-1	TRBJ2-7	CASSKRGTGRPNEQYF
TRBV5-1	TRBJ1-1	CASSLGYQGPKTEAFF
TRBV7-8	TRBJ2-4	CASSLDRGLGTKNIQYF
TRBV5-1	TRBJ2-7	CASSFTPSGKGYEQYF